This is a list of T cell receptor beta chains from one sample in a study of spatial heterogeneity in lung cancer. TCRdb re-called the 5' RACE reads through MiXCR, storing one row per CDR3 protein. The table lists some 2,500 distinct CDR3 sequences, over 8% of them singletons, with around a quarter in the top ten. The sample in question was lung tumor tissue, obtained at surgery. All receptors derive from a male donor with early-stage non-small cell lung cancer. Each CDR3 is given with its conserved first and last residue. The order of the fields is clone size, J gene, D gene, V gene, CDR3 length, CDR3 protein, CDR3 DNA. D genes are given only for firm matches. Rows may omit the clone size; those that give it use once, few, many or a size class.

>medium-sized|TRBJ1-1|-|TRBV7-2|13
CASSLVLNTEAFF
TGTGCCAGCAGCTTAGTCCTGAACACTGAAGCTTTCTTT
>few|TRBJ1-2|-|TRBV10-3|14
CAISELEQHYGYTF
TGTGCCATCAGTGAGTTGGAACAGCACTATGGCTACACCTTC
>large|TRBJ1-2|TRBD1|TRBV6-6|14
CASRQPGQGNGYTF
TGTGCCAGCAGACAACCGGGACAGGGGAATGGCTACACCTTC
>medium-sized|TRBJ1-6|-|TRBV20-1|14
CSARDGTRNSPLHF
TGCAGTGCTAGAGACGGTACTCGAAATTCACCCCTCCACTTT
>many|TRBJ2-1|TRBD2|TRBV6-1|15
CASSEISGGQHEQFF
TGTGCCAGCAGTGAGATTAGCGGGGGACAACATGAGCAGTTCTTC
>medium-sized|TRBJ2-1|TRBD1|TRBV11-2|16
CASSLKPGQPDNEQFF
TGTGCCAGCAGCTTAAAGCCGGGACAGCCAGACAATGAGCAGTTCTTC
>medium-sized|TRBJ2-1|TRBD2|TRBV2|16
CAVTGTSATSYNEQFF
TGTGCCGTCACCGGGACTAGCGCCACCTCGTACAATGAGCAGTTCTTC
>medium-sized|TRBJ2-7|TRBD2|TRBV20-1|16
CSARWAERGASYEQYF
TGCAGTGCTAGATGGGCGGAGCGGGGGGCCTCCTACGAGCAGTACTTC
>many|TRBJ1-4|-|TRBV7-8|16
CASSLQGGQGNEKLFF
TGTGCCAGCAGCTTACAGGGTGGTCAGGGAAATGAAAAACTGTTTTTT
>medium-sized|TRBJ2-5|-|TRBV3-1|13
CASSPDRGETQYF
TGTGCCAGCAGCCCCGACCGGGGAGAGACCCAGTACTTC
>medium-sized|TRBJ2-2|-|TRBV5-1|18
CASSLEVRVVTNTGELFF
TGCGCCAGCAGCTTGGAAGTCAGGGTAGTTACGAACACCGGGGAGCTGTTTTTT
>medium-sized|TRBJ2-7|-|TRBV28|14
CASSLSGPPTWQYF
TGTGCCAGCAGTTTATCGGGGCCCCCGACGTGGCAGTACTTC
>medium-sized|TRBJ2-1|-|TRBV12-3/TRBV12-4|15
CASSLWYGTYNEQFF
TGTGCCAGCAGTTTATGGTACGGTACCTACAATGAGCAGTTCTTC
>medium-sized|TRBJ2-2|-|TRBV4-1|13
CASSLRQSGELFF
TGCGCCAGCAGCCTTCGGCAGTCCGGGGAGCTGTTTTTT
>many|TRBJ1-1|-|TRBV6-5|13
CASSYETGSIAFF
TGTGCCAGCAGTTATGAGACAGGCTCTATAGCTTTCTTT
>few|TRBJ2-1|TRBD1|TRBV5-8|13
CASTPRQGNEQFF
TGTGCCAGCACCCCGCGACAGGGCAATGAGCAGTTCTTC
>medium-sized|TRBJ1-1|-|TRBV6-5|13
CASSLQENTEAFF
TGTGCCAGCAGTCTCCAGGAGAACACTGAAGCTTTCTTT
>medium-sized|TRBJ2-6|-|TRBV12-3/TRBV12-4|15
CASSSSGAGANVLTF
TGTGCCAGCAGTTCAAGTGGGGCTGGGGCCAACGTCCTGACTTTC
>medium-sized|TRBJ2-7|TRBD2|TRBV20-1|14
CSATLAGGSYEQYF
TGCAGTGCAACGTTAGCGGGAGGTTCCTACGAGCAGTACTTC
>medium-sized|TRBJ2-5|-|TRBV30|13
CAWKARGQETQYF
TGTGCCTGGAAGGCAAGGGGCCAAGAGACCCAGTACTTC
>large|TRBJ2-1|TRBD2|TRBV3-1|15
CASSQSGGGAYEQFF
TGTGCCAGCAGCCAAAGCGGCGGGGGGGCCTATGAGCAGTTCTTC
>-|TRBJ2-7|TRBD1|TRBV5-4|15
CATKVGGQGPYEQYF
TGTGCCACCAAGGTAGGGGGACAGGGCCCCTACGAGCAGTACTTC
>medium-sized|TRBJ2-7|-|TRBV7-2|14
CASSTYYGDREQYF
TGTGCCAGCAGCACCTATTACGGGGACCGCGAGCAGTACTTC
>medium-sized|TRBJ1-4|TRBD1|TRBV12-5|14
CASGRGQGNEKLFF
TGTGCTAGTGGCCGGGGACAGGGGAATGAAAAACTGTTTTTT
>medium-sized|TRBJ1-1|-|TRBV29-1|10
CSVEGDEAFF
TGCAGCGTTGAGGGAGATGAAGCTTTCTTT
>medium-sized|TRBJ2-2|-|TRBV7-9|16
CASSLTAWGSTGELFF
TGTGCCAGCAGCTTAACGGCTTGGGGCAGCACCGGGGAGCTGTTTTTT
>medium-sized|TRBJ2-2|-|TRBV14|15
CASSQAMRGTGELFF
TGTGCCAGCAGCCAAGCGATGCGCGGGACCGGGGAGCTGTTTTTT
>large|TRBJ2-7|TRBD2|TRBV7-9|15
CASSSLAGGLYEQYF
TGTGCCAGCAGCTCCCTAGCGGGGGGACTCTACGAGCAGTACTTC
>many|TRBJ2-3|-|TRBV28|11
CASSWGDTQYF
TGTGCCAGCAGTTGGGGAGATACGCAGTATTTT
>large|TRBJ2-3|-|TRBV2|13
CASSVIQGNTQYF
TGTGCCAGCAGTGTTATACAGGGAAATACGCAGTATTTT
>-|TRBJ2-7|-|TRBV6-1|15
CASSLRDTSSYEQYF
TGTGCCAGCAGTCTGCGGGACACAAGCTCCTACGAGCAGTACTTC
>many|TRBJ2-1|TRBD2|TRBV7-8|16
CASSPGGRTSVNEQFF
TGTGCCAGCAGCCCCGGTGGGAGGACTAGCGTAAATGAGCAGTTCTTC
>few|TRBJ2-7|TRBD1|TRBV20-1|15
CSARGAGGLTYEQYF
TGCAGTGCTAGGGGAGCAGGGGGCTTAACCTACGAGCAGTACTTC
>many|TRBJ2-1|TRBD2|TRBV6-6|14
CASSWPGEGNEQFF
TGTGCCAGCAGTTGGCCGGGGGAGGGGAATGAGCAGTTCTTC
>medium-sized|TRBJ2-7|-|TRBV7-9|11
CATAGSYEQYF
TGTGCCACCGCCGGCTCCTACGAGCAGTACTTC
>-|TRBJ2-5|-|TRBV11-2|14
CASSFGGRQETQYF
TGTGCCAGCAGCTTCGGAGGGCGCCAAGAGACCCAGTACTTC
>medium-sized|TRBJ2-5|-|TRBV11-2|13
CASSPRFGETQYF
TGTGCCAGCAGCCCAAGGTTTGGAGAGACCCAGTACTTC
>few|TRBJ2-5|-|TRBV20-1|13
CSARVGSTETQYF
TGCAGTGCTAGAGTGGGTAGCACGGAGACCCAGTACTTC
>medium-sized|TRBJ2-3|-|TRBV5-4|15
CATTPGTLRADTQYF
TGTGCCACGACGCCCGGGACCCTCAGGGCAGATACGCAGTATTTT
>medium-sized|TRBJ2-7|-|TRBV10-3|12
CATLGGGSMQYF
TGTGCCACCCTGGGTGGGGGTAGTATGCAGTACTTC
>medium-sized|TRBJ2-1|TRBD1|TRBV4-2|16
CASSPLRTGTYNEQFF
TGTGCCAGCAGCCCGCTTAGGACAGGGACCTACAATGAGCAGTTCTTC
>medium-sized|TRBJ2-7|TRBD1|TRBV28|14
CASSLATDRGEQYF
TGTGCCAGCAGTTTAGCCACCGACAGGGGCGAGCAGTACTTC
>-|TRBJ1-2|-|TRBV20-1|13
CSARARAGAGYTF
TGCAGTGCTAGAGCCCGGGCAGGGGCCGGCTACACCTTC
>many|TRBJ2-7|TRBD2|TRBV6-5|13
CASSFREGYEQYF
TGTGCCAGCAGTTTCCGGGAGGGCTACGAGCAGTACTTC
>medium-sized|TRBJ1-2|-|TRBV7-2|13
CASSLGPLYGYTF
TGTGCCAGCAGCTTAGGGCCGCTCTATGGCTACACCTTC
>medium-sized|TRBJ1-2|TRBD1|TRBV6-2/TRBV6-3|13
CASSYNRDRADTF
TGTGCCAGCAGTTACAACCGGGACAGGGCGGACACCTTC
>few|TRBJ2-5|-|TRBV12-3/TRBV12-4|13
CASSSPEGETQYF
TGTGCCAGCAGTTCCCCCGAAGGGGAGACCCAGTACTTC
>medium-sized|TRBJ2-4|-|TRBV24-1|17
CATSDSPGQSAKNIQYF
TGTGCCACCAGTGATAGCCCGGGACAATCGGCCAAAAACATTCAGTACTTC
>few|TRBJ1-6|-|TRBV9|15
CASSSRQGPNSPLHF
TGTGCCAGCAGCTCACGCCAAGGGCCTAATTCACCCCTCCACTTT
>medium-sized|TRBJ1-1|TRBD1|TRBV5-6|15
CASSRTGGATPEAFF
TGTGCCAGCAGCCGAACAGGGGGCGCGACCCCTGAAGCTTTCTTT
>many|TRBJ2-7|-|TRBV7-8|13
CASSLQLSYEQYF
TGTGCCAGCAGCTTACAGCTCTCCTACGAGCAGTACTTC
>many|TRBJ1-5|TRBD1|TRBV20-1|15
CSARGQGISNQPQHF
TGCAGTGCTAGGGGACAGGGGATTAGCAATCAGCCCCAGCATTTT
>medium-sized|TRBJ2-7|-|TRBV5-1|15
CASSLEGTGIYEQYF
TGCGCCAGCAGCTTGGAAGGGACTGGAATTTACGAGCAGTACTTC
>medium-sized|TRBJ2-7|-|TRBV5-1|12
CASSQNIEEQYF
TGCGCCAGCAGCCAAAATATTGAGGAGCAGTACTTC
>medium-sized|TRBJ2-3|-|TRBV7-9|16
CASSLALTTSTDTQYF
TGTGCCAGCAGCTTAGCACTTACGACTAGCACAGATACGCAGTATTTT
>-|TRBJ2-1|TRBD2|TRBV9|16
CASSVGLAGAYNEQFF
TGTGCCAGCAGCGTAGGGCTAGCGGGGGCATACAATGAGCAGTTCTTC
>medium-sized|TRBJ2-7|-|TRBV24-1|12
CATSDFKGEQYF
TGTGCCACCAGTGATTTCAAGGGCGAGCAGTACTTC
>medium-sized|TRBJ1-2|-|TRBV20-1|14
CSARSQGANYGYTF
TGCAGTGCTAGGTCCCAGGGAGCTAACTATGGCTACACCTTC
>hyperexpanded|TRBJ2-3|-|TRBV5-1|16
CASSASGQASGDTQYF
TGCGCCAGCAGCGCATCGGGACAAGCTTCCGGCGATACGCAGTATTTT
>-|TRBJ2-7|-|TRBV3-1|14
CASSQTEKTYEQYF
TGTGCCAGCAGCCAGACAGAGAAGACCTACGAGCAGTACTTC